Listed here are 32 T cell receptor beta chains from one sample, sequenced in a study of PD-1 blockade in mismatch repair-deficient tumors. The assay was immunoSEQ multiplex PCR, and TCRdb's table has in-frame clones only and misses some. This sample carries 39,000 or so clones, approximately 80% of them seen once, and the ten largest clones take around 1%. The sequenced sample was PBMCs, obtained 38 to 40 weeks after starting pembrolizumab. The receptors here all came from an adult with mismatch repair-deficient cancer.

This rearrangement joins TRBV11-3 to TRBJ1-1; D is possibly TRBD1 (6 bases). Between the trimmed V and J ends, which lost 5 bases and 3 bases, there was a span of 10 bases. From germline, CDR1 is SGHNT and CDR2 YENEEA. The CDR3 totals 13 residues. In DNA, the CDR3 is TGTGCCAGCAGCCGGGGGGGCTACACTGAAGCTTTCTTT. Residues: CASSRGGYTEAFF.

This clone was seen just once. This chain uses TRBV5-1 with TRBJ2-2, with 9 bases matching TRBD2. This CDR3 contains 15 residues. Germline assignment: CDR1 SGHRS and CDR2 YFSETQ. The ends lost 5 bases at V and 1 base at J; junction bases unmatched: 3. CDR3 in DNA: TGCGCCAGCAGTTCACTAGCGGGGAACACCGGGGAGCTGTTTTTT. It specifies CASSSLAGNTGELFF.

This sequence joins TRBV28 and TRBJ2-7, with a tentative D call TRBD2 (5 bases). The germline V and J ends were trimmed by 6 bases and 3 bases, with 9 bases remaining between them. CDR1 MDHEN and CDR2 SYDVKM come from the germline V gene. This CDR3 spans 12 amino acids. The CDR3 coding sequence is TGTGCCAGCAGGCAAGAGGGCTACGAGCAGTACTTC. This encodes CASRQEGYEQYF.

The chain is built from TRBV2 and TRBJ2-7; a weak D match, TRBD1 (6 bases). Germline V gene data show CDR1 as SNHLY and CDR2 as FYNNEI. This CDR3 has 14 amino acids. V lost 4 bases and J lost 0, with 10 bases in between. This CDR3 reads CASSVTGNSYEQYF. Here the CDR3 DNA reads TGTGCCAGCAGTGTCACAGGGAACTCCTACGAGCAGTACTTC.

This chain connects TRBV2 to TRBJ1-4, with 8 positions matching TRBD1. Germline-derived CDR1 and CDR2 are SNHLY and FYNNEI. Losses at the gene ends were 10 bases for V and 7 bases for J; bases not matched to a gene: 8. This CDR3 region has 13 residues. CDR3 sequence (DNA): TGTGCCACCTTGGACAGGGTGGTTGAAAAACTGTTTTTT. Translation gives CATLDRVVEKLFF.

The chain has TRBV5-4 and TRBJ1-5; the D is unclear. The CDR3 is made up of 14 amino acids. Germline V gene lookup returns CDR1 SGHNT and CDR2 YYREEE (reference sequence). V was clipped by 0 bases and J by 6 bases, with 10 bases between them. CDR3 loop: CASSLAGVGQPQHF. The CDR3, as DNA: TGTGCCAGCAGCTTGGCCGGGGTGGGTCAGCCCCAGCATTTT.

This clone was recorded a few times. V gene TRBV10-2 combines with J gene TRBJ2-7; D remains ambiguous. The CDR3 is 12 residues long. Germline CDR1 WSHSY, CDR2 SAAADI. V was cut by 5 bases and J by 4 bases, with 9 bases left in between. The CDR3 DNA is TGCGCCAGCAGTTTAGCTGGTTACGAGCAGTACTTC. Translated: CASSLAGYEQYF.

The table lists this clone with a few counts. The V gene is TRBV30, the J gene TRBJ2-1, with 11 positions matching TRBD2. Looked up from germline, CDR1 is GTSNPN and CDR2 is SVGIG (reference sequence). The V segment lost 0 bases and the J segment 4 bases; nucleotides outside the gene matches: 5. CDR3 size: 16 residues. CDR3 residues: CAWSVFGTSGYNEQFF. The CDR3 coding sequence is TGTGCCTGGAGTGTATTTGGGACTAGCGGTTACAATGAGCAGTTCTTC. Filled out from reference TRBV30 and TRBJ2-1, the complete variable domain reads SQTIHQWPATLVQPVGSPLSLECTVEGTSNPNLYWYRQAAGRGLQLLFYSVGIGQISSEVPQNLSASRPQDRQFILSSKKLLLSDSGFYLCAWSVFGTSGYNEQFFGPGTRLTVL.

The rearrangement joins TRBV30 to TRBJ2-2, with D possibly TRBD2 on 6 matching bases. Trimming took 1 base from V and 4 from J, leaving 10 bases between them. The V gene's germline CDR1 is GTSNPN and CDR2 SVGIG (reference sequence). This CDR3 spans 14 amino acids. CDR3 DNA: TGTGCCTGGAGTGGGGCCGGGAGCACCGGGGAGCTGTTTTTT. Its translation is CAWSGAGSTGELFF.

The V and J genes are TRBV5-1 and TRBJ1-2; 8 bases map to TRBD1. Germline values: CDR1 SGHRS, CDR2 YFSETQ. This CDR3 has 17 amino acids. The V and J ends lost 0 bases and 4 bases, in that order; junction bases with no gene match: 11. The CDR3 coding sequence is TGCGCCAGCAGCTTGGCCGGGCAGGGGGCTATGGGCTATGGCTACACCTTC. It is translated as CASSLAGQGAMGYGYTF.

This clone has just a few counts. The V gene is TRBV18, the J gene TRBJ2-7, with TRBD2 matching 9 bases. CDR1 is KGHSH, CDR2 LQKENI, per germline. This CDR3 is 15 amino acids long. The J segment lost 5 bases and the V segment lost 3 bases, leaving 8 bases of the junction unmatched. CDR3 in amino acids: CASSPIHSGSDEQYF. The CDR3 DNA follows: TGTGCCAGCTCACCCATCCATAGCGGGAGTGACGAGCAGTACTTC.

The chain links TRBV19 to TRBJ2-7; 8 nucleotides agree with TRBD2. Trimming removed 2 bases from V and 6 bases from J; junction bases left unmatched: 12. Looked up from germline, CDR1 is LNHDA and CDR2 is SQIVND (reference sequence). The CDR3 covers 16 residues. The CDR3 DNA follows: TGTGCCAGTAGTATAAACGATCGGGGGGGAAGGCGCGAGCAGTACTTC. Translating it yields CASSINDRGGRREQYF.

The chain recombines TRBV30 with TRBJ2-5; a possible D gene is TRBD2 (6 bases). CDR3 size: 14 residues. Trimming shortened V by 3 bases and J by 5 bases, and 16 bases separated the two germline ends. CDR1 is GTSNPN and CDR2 is SVGIG in the germline V gene (reference sequence). CDR3 in amino acids: CAWRKRDLGETQYF. The CDR3, as DNA: TGTGCCTGGAGGAAAAGGGACTTAGGCGAGACCCAGTACTTC. Filled out from reference TRBV30 and TRBJ2-5, the complete variable domain reads SQTIHQWPATLVQPVGSPLSLECTVEGTSNPNLYWYRQAAGRGLQLLFYSVGIGQISSEVPQNLSASRPQDRQFILSSKKLLLSDSGFYLCAWRKRDLGETQYFGPGTRLLVL.

CDR3 sequence: CAALNSGTGVPEAFF. The CDR3 bases are TGTGCCGCTTTAAACTCCGGGACAGGGGTACCTGAAGCTTTCTTT. The chain uses TRBV10-3 and TRBJ1-1; 10 positions match TRBD1. CDR1 is ENHRY and CDR2 is SYGVKD in the germline V gene. Trimming removed 11 bases from V and 6 bases from J; junction bases left unmatched: 15. This CDR3 contains 15 residues.

V gene TRBV15 combines with J gene TRBJ2-1, with a tentative D call TRBD2 (6 bases). The CDR3 extends over 14 amino acids. Trimming took 1 base from V and 6 from J, leaving 10 bases between them. Germline loops: CDR1 LNHNV, CDR2 YYDKDF (reference sequence). This chain's CDR3 is CATSRGGTSNEQFF. The CDR3 DNA reads as TGTGCCACCAGCAGAGGCGGGACCTCCAATGAGCAGTTCTTC.

The gene calls are TRBV11-3 and TRBJ2-3; weak D call: TRBD2 (6 bases). CDR3 length equals 12 residues. V dropped 5 bases and J dropped 9 bases, with 12 bases sitting between them. Germline V gene lookup returns CDR1 SGHNT and CDR2 YENEEA. The CDR3 sequence is CASSLGLGTQYF. For the CDR3, the DNA is TGTGCCAGCAGCCTGGGACTGGGGACGCAGTATTTT.

The chain combines TRBV28 with TRBJ2-5, with D perhaps TRBD1 (7 bases). Germline V lookup: CDR1 MDHEN, CDR2 SYDVKM. This CDR3 has 14 residues. The V end lost 3 bases, the J end lost 4 bases, and 12 bases lay between the germline ends. CDR3 DNA sequence: TGTGCCAGCAGTTTTTACCAGGGGGGAGAGACCCAGTACTTC. It yields the protein CASSFYQGGETQYF.

This chain joins TRBV7-9 and TRBJ2-3; 8 nucleotides agree with TRBD2. Germline V gives CDR1 SEHNR, CDR2 FQNEAQ (reference sequence). This CDR3 region has 15 residues. V was clipped by 4 bases and J by 2 bases; unmatched bases: 5. This CDR3 is CASSWIAGTTDTQYF. The CDR3, as DNA: TGTGCCAGCAGCTGGATAGCGGGAACCACAGATACGCAGTATTTT.

J is TRBJ2-3 and V is TRBV29-1; 7 nucleotides agree with TRBD2. This CDR3 spans 15 amino acids. Germline trimming cut 2 bases from V and 2 bases from J; bases unmatched to any gene: 7. Germline V CDR1 and CDR2: SQVTM, ANQGSEA. The CDR3: CSVERDSGHTDTQYF. CDR3 sequence (DNA): TGCAGCGTTGAACGTGATAGCGGGCACACAGATACGCAGTATTTT.

The chain joins TRBV11-3 to TRBJ2-5; 9 positions agree with TRBD2. Trimming took 5 bases from V and 3 from J; bases not matched to a gene: 7. The CDR3 is 15 amino acids. The germline V gene has CDR1 SGHNT and CDR2 YENEEA. The CDR3 DNA reads as TGTGCCAGCAGCCCGGTGACTAGCGGAGAAGAGACCCAGTACTTC. This codes for CASSPVTSGEETQYF.

The chain uses TRBV5-1 and TRBJ2-7, with D possibly TRBD2 on 6 matching bases. V lost 4 bases and J 8 bases, leaving 22 bases between the germline ends. The CDR3 runs to 15 residues. CDR1 is SGHRS and CDR2 is YFSETQ in the germline V gene. CDR3 amino acids: CASSPGGSGEGKQYF. CDR3 DNA: TGCGCCAGCAGCCCGGGCGGTAGCGGAGAGGGGAAGCAGTACTTC.

The chain uses TRBV2 and TRBJ1-3, with unresolved D. CDR3 length: 15 amino acids. CDR1 is SNHLY, CDR2 FYNNEI, per germline. V shed 8 bases and J shed 2 bases, with 16 bases lying between them. CDR3 bases: TGTGCCAGCGCTAACGAGATGAGTCCTGGAAACACCATATATTTT. Encoded protein: CASANEMSPGNTIYF.

The rearrangement uses TRBV11-2 and TRBJ1-5; D may be TRBD1 (6 bases). Germline CDR1 is SGHAT and CDR2 is FQNNGV. V was cut by 0 bases and J by 2 bases, with 8 bases left in between. The CDR3 extends over 15 amino acids. The CDR3 DNA follows: TGTGCCAGCAGCTTAGATGCAGGGGGCAATCAGCCCCAGCATTTT. This codes for CASSLDAGGNQPQHF.

J is TRBJ2-1 and V is TRBV28; 11 positions match TRBD2. V lost 8 bases, J lost 15 bases, and 9 bases stayed unmatched. CDR3 length: 12 amino acids. Looked up from germline, CDR1 is MDHEN and CDR2 is SYDVKM. CDR3 bases: TGTGCCAGCGCCGATAGCGGGAGGGCCCTGTTCTTC. Translating it yields CASADSGRALFF. The whole variable domain, remainder taken from reference TRBV28 and TRBJ2-1, is DVKVTQSSRYLVKRTGEKVFLECVQDMDHENMFWYRQDPGLGLRLIYFSYDVKMKEKGDIPEGYSVSREKKERFSLILESASTNQTSMYLCASADSGRALFFGPGTRLTVL.

The chain uses TRBV28 and TRBJ1-2; 8 bases match TRBD1. Germline CDR1 reads MDHEN; CDR2 reads SYDVKM. The ends lost 4 bases at V and 4 bases at J; junction bases unmatched: 8. The CDR3 is 15 residues long. Here the CDR3 DNA reads TGTGCCAGCAGTTCCGGACAGGGTGGAATCTATGGCTACACCTTC. Translation: CASSSGQGGIYGYTF.

The chain carries TRBV9 and TRBJ2-3, with 9 bases aligning to TRBD2. Looked up from germline, CDR1 is SGDLS and CDR2 is YYNGEE. V trimming: 0 bases; J trimming: 0 bases; junction bases outside the gene matches: 5. CDR3 size: 17 residues. CDR3: CASSVGLAGSSTDTQYF. The CDR3 bases are TGTGCCAGCAGCGTAGGGCTAGCGGGATCTAGCACAGATACGCAGTATTTT.

The chain employs TRBV10-1 and TRBJ2-7; 8 bases line up with TRBD2. Germline V lookup: CDR1 WNHNN, CDR2 SYGVQD (reference sequence). V gave up 4 bases and J gave up 4 bases; unmatched junction bases: 6. The CDR3 consists of 14 residues. In DNA, the CDR3 is TGCGCCAGCAGTGTAGCGGGACCCGGGTACGAGCAGTACTTC. It encodes CASSVAGPGYEQYF.

The chain uses TRBV7-9 and TRBJ2-7; 9 positions match TRBD1. Trimming removed 10 bases from V and 7 bases from J; junction bases left unmatched: 11. Germline CDR1 is SEHNR and CDR2 is FQNEAQ (reference sequence). This CDR3 is 13 amino acids long. The CDR3 loop reads CATRTGDGREQYF. The CDR3 DNA is TGTGCCACCCGGACAGGGGATGGGAGGGAGCAGTACTTC.

This CDR3 reads CASSLDGAEQYF. The CDR3, as DNA: TGTGCCAGCAGCTTAGATGGGGCCGAGCAGTACTTC. This sequence joins TRBV11-3 and TRBJ2-7; maybe TRBD1 (5 bases). This CDR3 contains 12 residues. The germline gives CDR1 SGHNT, CDR2 YENEEA. The V end was cut by 0 bases, the J end by 6 bases, with 6 bases between.

Here the CDR3 reads CASRRTSAYNEQFF. The CDR3 coding sequence is TGTGCCAGCAGGCGGACTAGCGCGTACAATGAGCAGTTCTTC. The J gene is TRBJ2-1, the V gene TRBV6-5; the match to TRBD2 covers 9 bases. After removal of 6 bases from V and 4 bases from J, the junction contained 4 bases not matched to a gene. CDR1 is MNHEY, CDR2 SVGAGI, per germline. This CDR3 has 14 residues.

The V gene is TRBV25-1, the J gene TRBJ1-4, with D tentatively TRBD1 (5 bases). Trimming left V 4 bases short and J 8 bases short, with 14 bases between. This CDR3 region has 14 residues. Per the germline V gene, CDR1 is MGHDK and CDR2 is SYGVNS. The CDR3 DNA follows: TGTGCCAGCAGTGGTGCGGACATTTTAGAAAAACTGTTTTTT. Translated: CASSGADILEKLFF.

The DNA of the CDR3 is TGTGCCAGCAGCCAGACAAGCTCTAACTATGGCTACACCTTC. Its protein is CASSQTSSNYGYTF. This chain joins TRBV7-9 and TRBJ1-2; D not resolved. With 5 bases removed from V and 0 bases from J, the gap between germline ends came to 10 bases. This CDR3 comprises 14 residues. Germline V gene lookup returns CDR1 SEHNR and CDR2 FQNEAQ (reference sequence). The whole variable domain, remainder taken from reference TRBV7-9 and TRBJ1-2, is DTGVSQNPRHKITKRGQNVTFRCDPISEHNRLYWYRQTLGQGPEFLTYFQNEAQLEKSRLLSDRFSAERPKGSFSTLEIQRTEQGDSAMYLCASSQTSSNYGYTFGSGTRLTVV.